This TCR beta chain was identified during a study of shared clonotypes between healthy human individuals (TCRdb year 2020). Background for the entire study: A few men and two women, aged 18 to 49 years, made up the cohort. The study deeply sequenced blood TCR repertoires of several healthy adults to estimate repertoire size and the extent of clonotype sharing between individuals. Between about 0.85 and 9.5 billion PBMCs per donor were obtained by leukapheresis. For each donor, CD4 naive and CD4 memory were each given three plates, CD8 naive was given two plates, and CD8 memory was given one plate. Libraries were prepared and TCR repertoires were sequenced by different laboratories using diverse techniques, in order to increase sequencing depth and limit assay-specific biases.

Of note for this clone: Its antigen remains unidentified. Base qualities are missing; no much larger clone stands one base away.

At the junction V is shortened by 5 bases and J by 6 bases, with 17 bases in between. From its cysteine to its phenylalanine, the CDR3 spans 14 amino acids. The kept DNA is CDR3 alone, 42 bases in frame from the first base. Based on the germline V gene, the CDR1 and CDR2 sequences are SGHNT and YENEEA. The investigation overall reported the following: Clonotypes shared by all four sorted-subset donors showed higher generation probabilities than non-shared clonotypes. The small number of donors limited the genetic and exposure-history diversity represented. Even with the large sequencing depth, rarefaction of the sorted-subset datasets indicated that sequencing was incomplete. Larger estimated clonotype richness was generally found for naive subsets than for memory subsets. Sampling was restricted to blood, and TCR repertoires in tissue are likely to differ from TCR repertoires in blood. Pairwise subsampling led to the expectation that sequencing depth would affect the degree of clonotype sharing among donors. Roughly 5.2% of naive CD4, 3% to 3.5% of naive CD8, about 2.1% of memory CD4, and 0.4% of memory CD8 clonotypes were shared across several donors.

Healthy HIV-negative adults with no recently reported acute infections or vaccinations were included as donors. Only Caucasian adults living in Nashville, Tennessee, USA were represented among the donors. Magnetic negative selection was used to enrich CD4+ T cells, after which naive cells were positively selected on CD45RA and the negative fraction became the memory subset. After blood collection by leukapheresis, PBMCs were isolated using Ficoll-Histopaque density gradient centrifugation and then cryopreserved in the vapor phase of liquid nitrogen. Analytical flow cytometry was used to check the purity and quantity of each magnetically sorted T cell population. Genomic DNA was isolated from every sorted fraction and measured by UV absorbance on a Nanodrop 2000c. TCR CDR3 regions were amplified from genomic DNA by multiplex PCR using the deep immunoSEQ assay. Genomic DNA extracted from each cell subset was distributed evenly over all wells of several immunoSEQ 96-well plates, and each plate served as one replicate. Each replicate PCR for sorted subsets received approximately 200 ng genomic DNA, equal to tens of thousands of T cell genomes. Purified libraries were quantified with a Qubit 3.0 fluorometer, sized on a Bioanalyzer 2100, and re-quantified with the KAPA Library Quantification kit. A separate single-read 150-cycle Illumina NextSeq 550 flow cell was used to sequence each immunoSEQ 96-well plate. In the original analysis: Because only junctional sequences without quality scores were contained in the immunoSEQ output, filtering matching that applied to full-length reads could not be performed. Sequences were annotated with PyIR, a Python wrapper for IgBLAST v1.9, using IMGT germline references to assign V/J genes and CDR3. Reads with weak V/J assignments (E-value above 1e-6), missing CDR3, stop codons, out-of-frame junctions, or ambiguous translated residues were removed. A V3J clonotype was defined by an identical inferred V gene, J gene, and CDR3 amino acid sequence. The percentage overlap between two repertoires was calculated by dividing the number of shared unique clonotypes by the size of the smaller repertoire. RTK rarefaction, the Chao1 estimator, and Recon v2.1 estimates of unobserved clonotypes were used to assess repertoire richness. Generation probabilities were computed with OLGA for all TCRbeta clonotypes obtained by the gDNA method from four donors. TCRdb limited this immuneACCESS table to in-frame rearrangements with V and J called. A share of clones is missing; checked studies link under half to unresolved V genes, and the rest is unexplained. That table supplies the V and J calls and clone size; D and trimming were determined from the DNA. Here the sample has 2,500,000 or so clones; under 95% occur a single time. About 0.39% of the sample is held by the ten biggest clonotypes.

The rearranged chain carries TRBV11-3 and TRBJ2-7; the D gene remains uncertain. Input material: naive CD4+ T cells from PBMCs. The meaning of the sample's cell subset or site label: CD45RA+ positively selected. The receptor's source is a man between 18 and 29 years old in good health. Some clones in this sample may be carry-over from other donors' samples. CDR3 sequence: CASSPTSGRLEQYF. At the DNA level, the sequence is TGTGCCAGCAGCCCCACCTCAGGACGACTCGAGCAGTACTTC.